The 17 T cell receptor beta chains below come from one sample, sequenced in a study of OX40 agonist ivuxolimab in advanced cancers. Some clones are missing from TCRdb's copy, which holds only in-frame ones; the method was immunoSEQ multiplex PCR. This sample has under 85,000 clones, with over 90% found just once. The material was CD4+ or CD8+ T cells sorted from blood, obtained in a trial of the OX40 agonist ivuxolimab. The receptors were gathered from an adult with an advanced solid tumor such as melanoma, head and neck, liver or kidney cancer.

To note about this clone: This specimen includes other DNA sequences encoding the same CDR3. This chain's CDR3 is CASSLEGYGYTF. CDR3 sequence (DNA): TGCGCCAGCAGCTTAGAGGGCTATGGCTACACCTTC. This chain links TRBV5-1 with TRBJ1-2; D remains unclear. Germline loops: CDR1 SGHRS, CDR2 YFSETQ. Trimming removed 2 bases from V and 4 bases from J, with 6 bases in between. CDR3 length equals 12 residues. Complete variable domain (other parts from reference TRBV5-1 and TRBJ1-2): KAGVTQTPRYLIKTRGQQVTLSCSPISGHRSVSWYQQTPGQGLQFLFEYFSETQRNKGNFPGRFSGRQFSNSRSEMNVSTLELGDSALYLCASSLEGYGYTFGSGTRLTVV.

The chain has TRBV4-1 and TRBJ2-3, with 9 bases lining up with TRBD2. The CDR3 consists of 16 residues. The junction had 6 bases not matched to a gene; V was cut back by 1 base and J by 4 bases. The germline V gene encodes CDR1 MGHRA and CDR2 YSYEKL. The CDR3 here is CASSQALAGVADTQYF. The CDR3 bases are TGCGCCAGCAGCCAAGCGTTAGCGGGAGTGGCAGATACGCAGTATTTT.

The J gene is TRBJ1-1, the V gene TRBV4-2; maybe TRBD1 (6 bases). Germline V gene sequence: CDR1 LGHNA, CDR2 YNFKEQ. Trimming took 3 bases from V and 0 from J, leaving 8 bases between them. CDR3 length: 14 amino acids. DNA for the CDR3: TGTGCCAGCAGCCAGCAGGGGTTGAACACTGAAGCTTTCTTT. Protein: CASSQQGLNTEAFF.

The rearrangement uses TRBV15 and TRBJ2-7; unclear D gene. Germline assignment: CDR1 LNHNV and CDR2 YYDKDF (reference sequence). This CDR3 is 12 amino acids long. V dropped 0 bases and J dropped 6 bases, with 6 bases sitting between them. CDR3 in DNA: TGTGCCACCAGCAGAGATTCTGGCGAGCAGTACTTC. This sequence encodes CATSRDSGEQYF.

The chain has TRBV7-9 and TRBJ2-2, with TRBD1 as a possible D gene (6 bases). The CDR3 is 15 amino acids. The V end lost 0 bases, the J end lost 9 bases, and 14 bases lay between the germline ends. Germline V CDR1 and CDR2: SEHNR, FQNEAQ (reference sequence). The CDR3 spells CASSLAQGQSRELFF. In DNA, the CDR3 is TGTGCCAGCAGCTTAGCGCAGGGACAATCGAGGGAGCTGTTTTTT. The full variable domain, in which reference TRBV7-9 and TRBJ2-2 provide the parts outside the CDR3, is DTGVSQNPRHKITKRGQNVTFRCDPISEHNRLYWYRQTLGQGPEFLTYFQNEAQLEKSRLLSDRFSAERPKGSFSTLEIQRTEQGDSAMYLCASSLAQGQSRELFFGEGSRLTVL.

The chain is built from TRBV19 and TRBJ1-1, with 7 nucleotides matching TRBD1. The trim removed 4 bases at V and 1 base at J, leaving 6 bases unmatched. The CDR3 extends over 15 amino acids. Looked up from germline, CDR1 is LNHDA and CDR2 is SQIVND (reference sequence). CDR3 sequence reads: CASSTPGTENTEAFF. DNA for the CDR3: TGTGCCAGTAGTACTCCCGGGACAGAGAACACTGAAGCTTTCTTT.

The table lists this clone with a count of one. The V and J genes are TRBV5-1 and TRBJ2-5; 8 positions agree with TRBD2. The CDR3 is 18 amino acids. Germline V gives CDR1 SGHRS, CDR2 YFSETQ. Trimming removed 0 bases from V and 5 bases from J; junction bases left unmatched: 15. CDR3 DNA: TGCGCCAGCAGCTTGGTTCTCCTAGCGGGTTACAGTGAGGAGACCCAGTACTTC. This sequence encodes CASSLVLLAGYSEETQYF.

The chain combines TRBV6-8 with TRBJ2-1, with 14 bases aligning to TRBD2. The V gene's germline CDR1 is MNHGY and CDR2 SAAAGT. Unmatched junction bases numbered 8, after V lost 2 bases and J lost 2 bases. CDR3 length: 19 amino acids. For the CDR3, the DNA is TGTGCCAGCAGTTACCACGGACTAGCGGGAGGACGAGCCTACAATGAGCAGTTCTTC. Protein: CASSYHGLAGGRAYNEQFF.

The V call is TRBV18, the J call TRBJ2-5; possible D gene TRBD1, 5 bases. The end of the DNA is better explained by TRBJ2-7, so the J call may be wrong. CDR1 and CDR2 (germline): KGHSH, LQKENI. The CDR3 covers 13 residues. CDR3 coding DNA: TGTGCCAGCTCACAGGGGAACGCCTACGAGCAGTACTTC. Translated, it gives CASSQGNAYEQYF.

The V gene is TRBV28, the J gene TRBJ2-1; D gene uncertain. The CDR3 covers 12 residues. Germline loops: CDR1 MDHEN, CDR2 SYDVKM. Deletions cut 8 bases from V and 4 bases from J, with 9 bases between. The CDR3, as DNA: TGTGCCAGCGGTAAGCTTTACAATGAGCAGTTCTTC. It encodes CASGKLYNEQFF.

Here the CDR3 DNA reads TGTGCCAGCAGCCCCGGGGTCTCAATGAACACTGAAGCTTTCTTT. Its translation: CASSPGVSMNTEAFF. This rearrangement joins TRBV6-6 to TRBJ1-1; D is uncertain. From germline, CDR1 is MNHNY and CDR2 SVGAGI (reference sequence). CDR3 size: 15 residues. V dropped 6 bases and J dropped 0 bases, with 14 bases sitting between them.

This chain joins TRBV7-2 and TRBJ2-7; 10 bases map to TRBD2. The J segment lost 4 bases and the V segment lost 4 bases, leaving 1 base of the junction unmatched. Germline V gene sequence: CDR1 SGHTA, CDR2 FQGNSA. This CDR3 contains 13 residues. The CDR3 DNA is TGTGCCAGCAGCTGGACTAGCGGATACGAGCAGTACTTC. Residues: CASSWTSGYEQYF.

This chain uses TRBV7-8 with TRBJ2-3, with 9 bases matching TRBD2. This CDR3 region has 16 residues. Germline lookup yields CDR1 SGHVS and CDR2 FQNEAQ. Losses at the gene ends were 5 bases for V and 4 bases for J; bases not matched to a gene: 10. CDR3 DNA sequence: TGTGCCAGCAGCCTTAGCGGGAGTGGGTTGGCAGATACGCAGTATTTT. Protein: CASSLSGSGLADTQYF.

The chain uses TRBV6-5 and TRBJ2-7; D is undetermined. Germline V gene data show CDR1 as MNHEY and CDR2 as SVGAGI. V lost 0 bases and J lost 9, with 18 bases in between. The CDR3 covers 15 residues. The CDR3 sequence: CASSYSATMLPVQYF. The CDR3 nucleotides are TGTGCCAGCAGTTACTCGGCAACAATGCTCCCGGTGCAGTACTTC.

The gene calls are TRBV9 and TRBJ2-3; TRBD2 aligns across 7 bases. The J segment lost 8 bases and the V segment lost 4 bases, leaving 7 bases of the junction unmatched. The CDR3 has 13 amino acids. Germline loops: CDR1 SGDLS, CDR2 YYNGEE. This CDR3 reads CASSTSSGTTQYF. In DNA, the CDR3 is TGTGCCAGCAGCACCTCTAGCGGAACTACGCAGTATTTT.

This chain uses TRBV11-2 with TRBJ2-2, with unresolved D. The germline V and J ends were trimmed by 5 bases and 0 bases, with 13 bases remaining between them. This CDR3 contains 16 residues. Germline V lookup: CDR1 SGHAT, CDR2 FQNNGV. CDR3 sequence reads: CASSQSTGTNTGELFF. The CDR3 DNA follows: TGTGCCAGCAGCCAATCGACCGGAACGAACACCGGGGAGCTGTTTTTT.

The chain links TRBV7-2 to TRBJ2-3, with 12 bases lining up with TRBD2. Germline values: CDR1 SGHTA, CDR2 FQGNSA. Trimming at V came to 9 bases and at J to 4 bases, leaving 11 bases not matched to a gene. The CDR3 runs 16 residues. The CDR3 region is CASIFRLAGASDTQYF. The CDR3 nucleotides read TGTGCCAGTATTTTCCGACTAGCGGGAGCGTCAGATACGCAGTATTTT.